This TCR beta chain was captured in a study of human T cells and chemical hapten exposure. TCRdb analysed the RACE reads with MiXCR anew, one entry per CDR3 protein. The data contain tens of thousands of distinct CDR3 sequences, 11% of them singletons. About this clonotype itself: A read error is possible here, since a much larger clone lies one base away. This likely comes from a read error, as the CDR3 has no conserved phenylalanine or tryptophan at its end.

The germline V gene encodes CDR1 SGHTA and CDR2 FQGNSA. Trimming took off 4 bases at V and 7 bases at J, with 16 bases between the two ends. This CDR3 comprises 15 residues. The time point is: patch test 1, 2 weeks after DPC sensitization. The treatment is: therapeutic diphenylcyclopropenone sensitization with weekly scalp DPC. The study extracted total RNA from unfractionated whole blood. Ahead of applying each patch test, blood was sampled. The rearrangement joins TRBV7-2 to TRBJ1-4; D call uncertain. This receptor was obtained from a woman between 40 and 50 years old with alopecia areata. Some clones in this sample may be carry-over from other donors' samples. The input for sequencing was whole blood, taken in connection with sensitization to the hapten diphenylcyclopropenone (DPC). In DNA form, the CDR3 reads TGTGCCAGCAGCTCGAGGCCTTCCTGGGGTGAAAAACTGTTTTTA. Protein sequence: CASSSRPSWGEKLFL.